This T cell receptor (beta chain) originates from a study of T cell changes during pregnancy in multiple sclerosis. Sequenced by immunoSEQ multiplex PCR; TCRdb stores in-frame clones only, minus some. The sample contains about 81,000 clones, about 95% of which appear only once. V dropped 1 base and J dropped 5 bases, with 12 bases sitting between them. Germline CDR1 is LNHNV and CDR2 is YYDKDF (reference sequence). The CDR3 is 15 amino acids. The chain links TRBV15 to TRBJ2-1; D is uncertain. Sample: peripheral blood, taken in the third trimester of pregnancy. The TCR comes from a female donor with multiple sclerosis, enrolled in a pregnancy study. Here the CDR3 reads CATSRGRVPNNEQFF. CDR3 sequence (DNA): TGTGCCACCAGCAGAGGACGGGTCCCCAACAATGAGCAGTTCTTC.